The TCR beta chain described here comes from a study of long-term antiretroviral therapy in people with HIV. The libraries were made with immunoSEQ v3.0 at survey level. Sequenced by immunoSEQ multiplex PCR; TCRdb stores in-frame clones only, minus some. The sample carries approximately 24,000 clones, under 85% recorded once. Trimming stripped 7 bases from V and 2 bases from J, with 23 bases between. Germline loops: CDR1 SGDLS, CDR2 YYNGEE. The CDR3 is 17 amino acids. The sample in question was unsorted PBMCs, obtained 2.1 years after starting antiretroviral therapy. The receptor was isolated from a man in his thirties or forties with HIV. The rearrangement links TRBV9 to TRBJ2-3, with D tentatively TRBD2 (6 bases). The CDR3, as DNA: TGTGCCAGCCCCTTAAATCGGGGGATGGCTTTCACAGATACGCAGTATTTT. Protein: CASPLNRGMAFTDTQYF.